This T cell receptor beta chain was captured by sequencing in a study of radiotherapy plus CTLA-4 blockade in lung cancer. Study conclusions and caveats: Radiotherapy was combined with ipilimumab, and tumor-derived TCR clones then expanded in blood.

Turning to this clone: Its antigen is still unknown.

The CDR3 runs to 15 residues. Germline CDR1 reads MNHEY; CDR2 reads SVGAGI. Deletions cut 7 bases from V and 9 bases from J, with 19 bases between. Produced via immunoSEQ multiplex PCR; TCRdb's table is partial and in-frame only. The data hold more than 95,000 clones, with 65% to 75% observed a single time. The chain uses TRBV6-5 and TRBJ1-6; a weak D match, TRBD1 (6 bases). The sequence was obtained from a human donor with non-small cell lung cancer who had a partial response to radiotherapy plus ipilimumab. Some clones in this sample may be carry-over from other donors' samples. Sample: peripheral blood, taken from a patient treated with radiotherapy plus ipilimumab. Here the CDR3 reads CASIKDSRAISPLHF. As DNA, the CDR3 is TGTGCCAGCATTAAGGACAGCCGGGCTATTTCACCCCTCCACTTT.